The clone carrying this T cell receptor (beta chain) was detected many times. Its antigen is currently unknown. The authors amplified TCR beta CDR3 regions, and they did so from RNA transcripts for repertoire sequencing. RT-PCR with HTBI primers came first, then second-round multiplex PCR. Each CDR3 protein gets one entry after TCRdb re-called the multiplex PCR reads with MiXCR. The sample records approximately 1.2 million distinct CDR3 sequences, 35% to 40% being singletons. The CDR3 is 18 amino acids. Germline CDR1 and CDR2: SGHTA and FQGNSA. V was pared by 2 bases and J by 0 bases, with 17 bases between. The sample belongs to a study of Graves' ophthalmopathy and Graves' hyperthyroidism. Whole-study findings and limits: The 13-signature model separated ophthalmopathy from stable hyperthyroidism at over 85% sensitivity and approximately 79% specificity.

The TCR sequence derives from an adult man with Graves' hyperthyroidism. This chain links TRBV7-2 with TRBJ1-3; D unclear. Sequencing was performed on peripheral blood or thyroid tissue (not recorded which). Written as DNA, the CDR3 is TGTGCCAGCAGCTTATTGTCGATGTCCCAAAGCTCTGGAAACACCATATATTTT. This codes for CASSLLSMSQSSGNTIYF.